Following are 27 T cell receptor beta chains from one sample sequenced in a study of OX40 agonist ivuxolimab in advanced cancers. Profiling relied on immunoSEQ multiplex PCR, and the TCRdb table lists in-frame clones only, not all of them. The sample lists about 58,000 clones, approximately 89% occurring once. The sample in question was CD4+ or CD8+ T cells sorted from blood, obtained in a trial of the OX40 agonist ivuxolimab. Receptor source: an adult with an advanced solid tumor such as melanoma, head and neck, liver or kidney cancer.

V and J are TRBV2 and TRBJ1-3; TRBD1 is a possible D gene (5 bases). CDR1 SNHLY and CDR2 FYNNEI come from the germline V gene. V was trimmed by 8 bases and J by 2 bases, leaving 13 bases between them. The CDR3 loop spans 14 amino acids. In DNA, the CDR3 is TGTGCCAGCGGAGCCCAGGGACCTGGAAACACCATATATTTT. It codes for CASGAQGPGNTIYF.

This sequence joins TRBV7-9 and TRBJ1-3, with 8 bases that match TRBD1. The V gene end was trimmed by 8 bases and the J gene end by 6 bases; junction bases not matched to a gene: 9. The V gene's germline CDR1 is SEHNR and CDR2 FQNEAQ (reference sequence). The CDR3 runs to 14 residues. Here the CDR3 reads CASHGQGEANTIYF. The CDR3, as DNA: TGTGCCAGCCACGGACAGGGAGAGGCAAACACCATATATTTT. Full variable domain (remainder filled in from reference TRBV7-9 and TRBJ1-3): DTGVSQNPRHKITKRGQNVTFRCDPISEHNRLYWYRQTLGQGPEFLTYFQNEAQLEKSRLLSDRFSAERPKGSFSTLEIQRTEQGDSAMYLCASHGQGEANTIYFGEGSWLTVV.

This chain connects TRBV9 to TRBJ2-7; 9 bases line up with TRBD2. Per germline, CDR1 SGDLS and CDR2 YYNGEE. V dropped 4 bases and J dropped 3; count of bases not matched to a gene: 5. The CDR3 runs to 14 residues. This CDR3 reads CASSLAGSNYEQYF. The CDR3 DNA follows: TGTGCCAGCAGCCTAGCGGGGAGTAACTACGAGCAGTACTTC.

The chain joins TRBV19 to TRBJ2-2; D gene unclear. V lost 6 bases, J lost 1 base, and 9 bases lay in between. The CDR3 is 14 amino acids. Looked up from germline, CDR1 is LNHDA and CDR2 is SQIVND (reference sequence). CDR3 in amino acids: CASRQYENTGELFF. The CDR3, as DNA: TGTGCCAGTAGACAGTACGAGAACACCGGGGAGCTGTTTTTT.

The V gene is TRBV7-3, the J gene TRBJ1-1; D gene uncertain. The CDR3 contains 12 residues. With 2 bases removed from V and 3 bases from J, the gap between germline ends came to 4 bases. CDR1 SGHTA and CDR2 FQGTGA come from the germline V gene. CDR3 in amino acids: CASSLGYTEAFF. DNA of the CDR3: TGTGCCAGCAGCTTAGGTTACACTGAAGCTTTCTTT. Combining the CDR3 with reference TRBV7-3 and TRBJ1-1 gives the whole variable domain GAGVSQTPSNKVTEKGKYVELRCDPISGHTALYWYRQSLGQGPEFLIYFQGTGAADDSGLPNDRFFAVRPEGSVSTLKIQRTERGDSAVYLCASSLGYTEAFFGQGTRLTVV.

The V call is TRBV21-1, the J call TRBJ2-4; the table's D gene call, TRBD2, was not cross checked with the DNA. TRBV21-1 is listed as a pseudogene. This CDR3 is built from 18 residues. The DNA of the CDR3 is TGTGCCAGCAGCGGCCGGGGTGGCGGGAAAGGGTCCAAAAACATTCAGTACTTC. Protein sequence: CASSGRGGGKGSKNIQYF.

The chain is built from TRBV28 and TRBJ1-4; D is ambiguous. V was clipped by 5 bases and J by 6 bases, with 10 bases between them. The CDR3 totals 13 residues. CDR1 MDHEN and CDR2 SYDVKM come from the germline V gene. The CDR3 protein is CASSGREDEKLFF. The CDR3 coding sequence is TGTGCCAGCAGTGGGCGGGAGGATGAAAAACTGTTTTTT.

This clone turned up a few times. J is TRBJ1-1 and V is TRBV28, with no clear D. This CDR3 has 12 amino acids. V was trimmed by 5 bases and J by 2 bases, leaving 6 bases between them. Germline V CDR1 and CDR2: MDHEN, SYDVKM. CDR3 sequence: CASSLDNTEAFF. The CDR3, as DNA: TGTGCCAGCAGTCTAGACAACACTGAAGCTTTCTTT.

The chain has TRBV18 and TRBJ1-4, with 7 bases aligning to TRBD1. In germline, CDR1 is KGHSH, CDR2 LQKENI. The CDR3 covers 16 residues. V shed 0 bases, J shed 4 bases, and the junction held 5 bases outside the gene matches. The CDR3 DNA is TGTGCCAGCTCACCACCCGCCCAGGGGGGTAATGAAAAACTGTTTTTT. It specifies CASSPPAQGGNEKLFF.

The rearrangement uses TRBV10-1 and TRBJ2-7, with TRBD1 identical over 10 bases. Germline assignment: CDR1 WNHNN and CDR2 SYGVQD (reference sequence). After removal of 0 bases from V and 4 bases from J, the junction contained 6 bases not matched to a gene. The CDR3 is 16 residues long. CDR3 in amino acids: CASSESIGQGVYEQYF. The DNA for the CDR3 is TGCGCCAGCAGTGAGTCGATAGGACAGGGGGTGTACGAGCAGTACTTC.

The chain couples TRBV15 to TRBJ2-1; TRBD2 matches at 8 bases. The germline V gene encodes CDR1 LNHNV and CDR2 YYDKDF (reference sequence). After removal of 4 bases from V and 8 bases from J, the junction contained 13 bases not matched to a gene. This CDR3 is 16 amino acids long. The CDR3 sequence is CATSTISGAGFDEQFF. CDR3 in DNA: TGTGCCACCAGCACCATTAGCGGGGCGGGGTTCGATGAGCAGTTCTTC.

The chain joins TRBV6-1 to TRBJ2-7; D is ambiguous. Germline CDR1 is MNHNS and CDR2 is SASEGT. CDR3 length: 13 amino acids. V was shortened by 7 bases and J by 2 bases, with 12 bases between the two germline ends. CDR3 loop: CASMIPEPYEQYF. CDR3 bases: TGTGCCAGCATGATCCCGGAACCCTACGAGCAGTACTTC.

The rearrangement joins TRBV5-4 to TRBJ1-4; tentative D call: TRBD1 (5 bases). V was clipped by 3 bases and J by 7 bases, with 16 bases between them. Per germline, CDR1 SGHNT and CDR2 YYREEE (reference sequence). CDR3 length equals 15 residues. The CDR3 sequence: CASSSMASGGEKLFF. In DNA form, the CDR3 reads TGTGCCAGCAGCTCAATGGCTTCGGGGGGTGAAAAACTGTTTTTT.

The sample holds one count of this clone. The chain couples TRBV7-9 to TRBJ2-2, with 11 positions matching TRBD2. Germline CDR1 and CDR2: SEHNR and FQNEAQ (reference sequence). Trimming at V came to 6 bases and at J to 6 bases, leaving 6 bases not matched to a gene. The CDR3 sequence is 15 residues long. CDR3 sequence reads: CASSSGTSGAGELFF. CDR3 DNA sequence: TGTGCCAGCAGTTCCGGGACTAGCGGTGCCGGGGAGCTGTTTTTT.

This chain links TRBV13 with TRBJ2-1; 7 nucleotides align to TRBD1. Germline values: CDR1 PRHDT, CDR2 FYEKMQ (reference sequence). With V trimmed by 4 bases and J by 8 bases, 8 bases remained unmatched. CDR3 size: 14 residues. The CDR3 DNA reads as TGTGCCAGCAGCTCCCGACAGGGATGGGATGAGCAGTTCTTC. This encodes CASSSRQGWDEQFF.

The DNA of the CDR3 is TGTGCCAGCAGTGCAGGGGCAGGGGGCGCGGGCACTGAAGCTTTCTTT. Translation: CASSAGAGGAGTEAFF. This sequence joins TRBV6-1 and TRBJ1-1, with TRBD1 matching 8 bases. CDR1 and CDR2 from the germline V gene are MNHNS and SASEGT. The CDR3 covers 16 residues. The J segment lost 4 bases and the V segment lost 4 bases, leaving 11 bases of the junction unmatched.

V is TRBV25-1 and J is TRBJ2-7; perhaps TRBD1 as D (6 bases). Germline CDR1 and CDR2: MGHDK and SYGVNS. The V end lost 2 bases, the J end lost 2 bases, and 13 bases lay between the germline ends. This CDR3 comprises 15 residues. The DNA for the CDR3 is TGTGCCAGCAGTGAACTTTCGGCAGGGGCCTACGAGCAGTACTTC. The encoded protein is CASSELSAGAYEQYF.

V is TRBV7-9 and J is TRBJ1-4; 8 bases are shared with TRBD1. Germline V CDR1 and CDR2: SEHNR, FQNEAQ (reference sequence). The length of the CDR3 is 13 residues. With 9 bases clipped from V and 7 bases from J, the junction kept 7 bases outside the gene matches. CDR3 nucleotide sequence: TGTGCCAGTGGTGAACAGGGGGGTGAAAAACTGTTTTTT. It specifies CASGEQGGEKLFF.

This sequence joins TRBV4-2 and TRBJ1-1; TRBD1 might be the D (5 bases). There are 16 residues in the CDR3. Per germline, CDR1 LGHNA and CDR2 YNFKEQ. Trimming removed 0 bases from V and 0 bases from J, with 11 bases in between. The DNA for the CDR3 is TGTGCCAGCAGCCAAGAGTGGCGGGGCTTGAACACTGAAGCTTTCTTT. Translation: CASSQEWRGLNTEAFF.

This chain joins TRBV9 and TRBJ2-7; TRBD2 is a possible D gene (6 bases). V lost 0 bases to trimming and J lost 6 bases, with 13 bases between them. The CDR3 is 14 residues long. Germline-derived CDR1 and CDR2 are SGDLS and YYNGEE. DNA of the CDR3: TGTGCCAGCAGCGTAGTAGCGGAGGGGCTCGAGCAGTACTTC. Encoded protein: CASSVVAEGLEQYF.

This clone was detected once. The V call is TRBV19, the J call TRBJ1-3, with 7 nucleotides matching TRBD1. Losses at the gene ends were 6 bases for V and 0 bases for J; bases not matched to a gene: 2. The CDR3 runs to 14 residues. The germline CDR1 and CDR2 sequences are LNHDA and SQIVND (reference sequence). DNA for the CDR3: TGTGCCAGTAGGGGACAGAACTCTGGAAACACCATATATTTT. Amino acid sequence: CASRGQNSGNTIYF.

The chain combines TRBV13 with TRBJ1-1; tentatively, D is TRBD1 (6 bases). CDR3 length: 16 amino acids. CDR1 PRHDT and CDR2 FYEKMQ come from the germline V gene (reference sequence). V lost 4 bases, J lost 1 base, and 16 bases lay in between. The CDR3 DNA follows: TGTGCCAGCAGCTCTCCTACCCGGACAGCGAACACTGAAGCTTTCTTT. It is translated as CASSSPTRTANTEAFF.

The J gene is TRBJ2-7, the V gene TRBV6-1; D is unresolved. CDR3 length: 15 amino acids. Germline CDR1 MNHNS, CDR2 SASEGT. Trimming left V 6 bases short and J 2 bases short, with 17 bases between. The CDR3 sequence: CASRVGPDPTYEQYF. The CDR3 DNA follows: TGTGCCAGCAGGGTAGGACCCGATCCAACCTACGAGCAGTACTTC.

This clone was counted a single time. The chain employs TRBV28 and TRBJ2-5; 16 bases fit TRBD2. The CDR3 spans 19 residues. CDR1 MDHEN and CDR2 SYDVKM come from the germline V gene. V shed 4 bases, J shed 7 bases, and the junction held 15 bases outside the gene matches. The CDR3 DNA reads TGTGCCAGCAGTTCCCCCGGGACTAGCGGGAGGGCACGGGAGGCGACCCAGTACTTC. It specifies CASSSPGTSGRAREATQYF.

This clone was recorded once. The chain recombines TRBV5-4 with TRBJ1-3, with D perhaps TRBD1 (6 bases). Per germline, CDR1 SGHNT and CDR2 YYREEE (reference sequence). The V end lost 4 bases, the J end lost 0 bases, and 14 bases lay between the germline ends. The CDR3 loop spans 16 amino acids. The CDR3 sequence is CASSSRDIGSGNTIYF. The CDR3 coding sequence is TGTGCCAGCAGCAGCCGGGACATCGGCTCTGGAAACACCATATATTTT.

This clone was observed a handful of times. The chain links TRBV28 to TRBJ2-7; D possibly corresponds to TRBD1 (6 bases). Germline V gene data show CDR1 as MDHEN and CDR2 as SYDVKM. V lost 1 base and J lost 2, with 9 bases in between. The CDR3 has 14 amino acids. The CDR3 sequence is CASSLSHRAYEQYF. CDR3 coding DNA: TGTGCCAGCAGTTTATCCCACAGGGCCTACGAGCAGTACTTC.

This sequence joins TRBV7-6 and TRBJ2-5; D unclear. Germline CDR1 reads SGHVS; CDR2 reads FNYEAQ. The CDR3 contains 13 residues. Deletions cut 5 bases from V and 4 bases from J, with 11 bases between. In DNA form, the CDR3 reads TGTGCCAGCAGCCCTGGGCAGCGAGAGACCCAGTACTTC. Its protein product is CASSPGQRETQYF.